This T cell receptor (beta chain) was sequenced during a study of T cell responses to AZD1222 COVID-19 vaccine. Study context: The analysis combined second doses at about 4 or about 12 weeks. The study, taken as a whole, reports: Mostly white British, mostly female donors; authors suggested clonal diversity may be underestimated. Reportedly, nearly half of unique spike TCRs recognized epitopes outside B.1.351/B.1.1.7 mutations. Increased Spike-specific TCR breadth and depth were observed after two AZD1222 doses.

A remark on this clone: As yet, its antigen is unknown.

The table came from immunoSEQ multiplex PCR; TCRdb's copy has only in-frame clones and leaves some out. The sample carries 90,000 to 150,000 clones, approximately 86% recorded once. The germline V gene has CDR1 MDHEN and CDR2 SYDVKM. The V gene lost 3 bases and the J gene lost 5 bases, with 3 bases spanning the gap. The CDR3 totals 11 residues. Sequencing was performed on peripheral blood, taken on day 0 of AZD1222 vaccination. The TCR sequence derives from an adult in good health. The chain employs TRBV28 and TRBJ2-3; D not resolved. CDR3 sequence (DNA): TGTGCCAGCAGTTTGGGAGATACGCAGTATTTT. Translation: CASSLGDTQYF.